What follows are 32 T cell receptor beta chains derived from one specimen sequenced in a study of T cell responses to AZD1222 COVID-19 vaccine. Assay used: immunoSEQ multiplex PCR; TCRdb lists only in-frame clones, some missing. The repertoire holds under 200,000 clones, about 90% seen once, with around 5.5% in the top ten. The input for sequencing was peripheral blood, taken on day 0 of AZD1222 vaccination. Source of these receptors: an adult in good health.

The gene calls are TRBV9 and TRBJ2-2; 10 bases map to TRBD2. Germline assignment: CDR1 SGDLS and CDR2 YYNGEE. The J segment lost 5 bases and the V segment lost 4 bases, leaving 5 bases of the junction unmatched. CDR3 length: 15 residues. The CDR3 loop is CASSLSGGVTGELFF. Here the CDR3 DNA reads TGTGCCAGCAGCCTCAGCGGGGGGGTTACCGGGGAGCTGTTTTTT.

This clone has only one observation. The rearrangement links TRBV10-3 to TRBJ2-1; 7 bases match TRBD1. This CDR3 is built from 15 residues. Germline-derived CDR1 and CDR2 are ENHRY and SYGVKD. V lost 0 bases, J lost 8 bases, and 7 bases stayed unmatched. The chain's CDR3 is CAISESGQGEYEQFF. CDR3 nucleotide sequence: TGTGCCATCAGTGAGTCTGGGCAGGGGGAGTATGAGCAGTTCTTC.

The chain links TRBV10-3 to TRBJ2-3, with D maybe TRBD1 (6 bases). Germline lookup yields CDR1 ENHRY and CDR2 SYGVKD. CDR3 length equals 17 residues. The germline V and J ends were trimmed by 4 bases and 5 bases, with 22 bases remaining between them. DNA for the CDR3: TGTGCCATCAGTGGTGTCGGACAGCTGGGAGTACGAGATACGCAGTATTTT. This translates into CAISGVGQLGVRDTQYF.

DNA for the CDR3: TGTGCCAGCAGTTACTCTCCGGACAGCGGAAACACCATATATTTT. The encoded protein is CASSYSPDSGNTIYF. The chain combines TRBV6-5 with TRBJ1-3; possibly TRBD1 for D (6 bases). The CDR3 consists of 15 residues. Between the trimmed V and J ends, which lost 0 bases and 4 bases, there was a span of 10 bases. Germline V CDR1 and CDR2: MNHEY, SVGAGI.

The CDR3 bases are TGTGCCAGCAGTGACGGGGGCGCGGGAACCGGGGAGCTGTTTTTT. Translating it yields CASSDGGAGTGELFF. The J gene is TRBJ2-2, the V gene TRBV2; D tentatively reads TRBD1 or TRBD2 (6 bases each). The CDR3 consists of 15 residues. The germline V and J ends were trimmed by 3 bases and 5 bases, with 13 bases remaining between them. Germline V gives CDR1 SNHLY, CDR2 FYNNEI.

This chain links TRBV5-6 with TRBJ2-1; D gene ambiguous. Trimming took off 2 bases at V and 3 bases at J, with 9 bases between the two ends. CDR1 SGHDT and CDR2 YYEEEE come from the germline V gene. The CDR3 has 14 amino acids. The CDR3 nucleotides are TGTGCCAGCAGCTTTTACTCTCGCTACAATGAGCAGTTCTTC. This sequence encodes CASSFYSRYNEQFF.

To note about this clone: Within the sample, other DNA sequences also encode this same CDR3. The chain combines TRBV11-2 with TRBJ2-7; the D is unclear. The germline CDR1 and CDR2 sequences are SGHAT and FQNNGV. This CDR3 region has 11 residues. Trimming cost V 5 bases and J 2 bases, with 4 bases left between them. CDR3 protein: CASSGAYEQYF. CDR3 nucleotide sequence: TGTGCCAGCAGCGGGGCCTACGAGCAGTACTTC.

The chain combines TRBV28 with TRBJ1-1; D is unclear. The CDR3 has 16 residues. The ends were cut back, 6 bases at V and 1 base at J, with 18 bases in the middle. Looked up from germline, CDR1 is MDHEN and CDR2 is SYDVKM. The DNA of the CDR3 is TGTGCCAGCAGATCCCAGAGGGCGCGGGCGAACACTGAAGCTTTCTTT. Its translation: CASRSQRARANTEAFF.

The V and J genes are TRBV19 and TRBJ1-1; D gene uncertain. Trimming took 1 base from V and 0 from J, leaving 3 bases between them. Per germline, CDR1 LNHDA and CDR2 SQIVND (reference sequence). There are 13 residues in the CDR3. CDR3 nucleotides: TGTGCCAGTAGTATAGGAGTGAACACTGAAGCTTTCTTT. Residues: CASSIGVNTEAFF.

This clone was seen a single time. V gene TRBV7-9 combines with J gene TRBJ1-2, with D perhaps matching TRBD1 (5 bases). Trimming left V 5 bases short and J 8 bases short, with 15 bases between. In germline, CDR1 is SEHNR, CDR2 FQNEAQ (reference sequence). This CDR3 region has 13 residues. The CDR3 here is CASSPVSGSGYTF. Written as DNA, the CDR3 is TGTGCCAGCAGCCCTGTATCAGGGTCCGGCTACACCTTC.

The V gene is TRBV7-9, the J gene TRBJ2-7; TRBD1 aligns across 7 bases. With 7 bases clipped from V and 9 bases from J, the junction kept 9 bases outside the gene matches. The CDR3 is made up of 12 amino acids. Germline V gene sequence: CDR1 SEHNR, CDR2 FQNEAQ (reference sequence). The CDR3 DNA is TGTGCCAGCACCTCGACAGGGTCCGGGCAGTACTTC. Amino acids: CASTSTGSGQYF.

The rearrangement uses TRBV28 and TRBJ1-5; 7 bases are a match to TRBD1. The trim removed 6 bases at V and 5 bases at J, leaving 7 bases unmatched. Germline V gene sequence: CDR1 MDHEN, CDR2 SYDVKM. The CDR3 is 14 amino acids. CDR3 loop: CASSQDRADQPQHF. CDR3 bases: TGTGCCAGCAGCCAAGACAGGGCGGATCAGCCCCAGCATTTT.

The chain links TRBV6-1 to TRBJ1-5; no definite D call. This CDR3 is built from 16 residues. V was clipped by 1 base and J by 0 bases, with 10 bases between them. Germline CDR1 and CDR2: MNHNS and SASEGT. CDR3: CASSEGAVYSNQPQHF. The CDR3 coding sequence is TGTGCCAGCAGTGAAGGAGCTGTGTATAGCAATCAGCCCCAGCATTTT.

V gene TRBV7-8 combines with J gene TRBJ1-4; no clear D gene. V was clipped by 7 bases and J by 0 bases, with 9 bases between them. The CDR3 is made up of 14 amino acids. In germline, CDR1 is SGHVS, CDR2 FQNEAQ. The DNA of the CDR3 is TGTGCCAGCACTCGAGCTGCAACTAATGAAAAACTGTTTTTT. This gives the protein CASTRAATNEKLFF.

This clone has just one count. Other nucleotide sequences in the sample specify the same CDR3. The rearrangement uses TRBV20-1 and TRBJ2-5; D uncertain. The CDR3 is made up of 11 amino acids. Germline CDR1 reads DFQATT; CDR2 reads SNEGSKA (reference sequence). V gave up 5 bases and J gave up 1 base, with 5 bases separating them. The CDR3 region has the DNA TGCAGTGCTCGACCCCAAGAGACCCAGTACTTC. It specifies CSARPQETQYF.

This sequence joins TRBV5-1 and TRBJ2-2, with unresolved D. In germline, CDR1 is SGHRS, CDR2 YFSETQ. The CDR3 loop spans 14 amino acids. V was cut by 5 bases and J by 2 bases, with 10 bases left in between. CDR3 in DNA: TGCGCCAGCAGAGTGAGTGTCAACACCGGGGAGCTGTTTTTT. Amino acid sequence: CASRVSVNTGELFF.

V gene TRBV19 combines with J gene TRBJ2-5; tentatively, D is TRBD1 (5 bases). Per the germline V gene, CDR1 is LNHDA and CDR2 is SQIVND (reference sequence). Trimming took off 5 bases at V and 3 bases at J, with 13 bases between the two ends. CDR3 length equals 14 residues. Here the CDR3 reads CASSFWGREETQYF. In nucleotides, the CDR3 is TGTGCCAGTAGTTTCTGGGGCAGGGAAGAGACCCAGTACTTC.

The chain carries TRBV14 and TRBJ1-6; D is unclear. The V gene lost 0 bases and the J gene lost 8 bases, with 8 bases spanning the gap. This CDR3 is built from 14 residues. CDR1 and CDR2 (germline): SGHDN, FVKESK. The CDR3 bases are TGTGCCAGCAGCCAAGAAGGTCAACATTCACCCCTCCACTTT. Encoded protein: CASSQEGQHSPLHF.

This clone was observed a few times. CDR3 bases: TGTGCCAGTAGTACCAGGACTCAGAACTATGGCTACACCTTC. The encoded protein is CASSTRTQNYGYTF. This rearrangement joins TRBV19 to TRBJ1-2; D ambiguous. Germline V gene data show CDR1 as LNHDA and CDR2 as SQIVND (reference sequence). The CDR3 has 14 residues. V lost 4 bases to trimming and J lost 2 bases, with 11 bases between them.

The V and J genes are TRBV28 and TRBJ2-7; D gene uncertain. Trimming took off 0 bases at V and 0 bases at J, with 9 bases between the two ends. CDR1 is MDHEN, CDR2 SYDVKM, per germline. CDR3 length: 15 residues. This CDR3 is CASSLWGESSYEQYF. The CDR3 nucleotides read TGTGCCAGCAGTTTATGGGGTGAAAGCTCCTACGAGCAGTACTTC.

The chain recombines TRBV15 with TRBJ1-1; weak D call: TRBD1 (6 bases). The CDR3 runs to 15 residues. V was shortened by 0 bases and J by 8 bases, with 16 bases between the two germline ends. In germline, CDR1 is LNHNV, CDR2 YYDKDF (reference sequence). The chain's CDR3 is CATSRDRQGNSEAFF. CDR3 bases: TGTGCCACCAGCAGAGACCGGCAGGGGAATTCCGAAGCTTTCTTT.

The genes are TRBV7-9 and TRBJ2-2; no clear D gene. The CDR3 consists of 16 residues. V gave up 8 bases and J gave up 0 bases, with 16 bases separating them. Germline CDR1 is SEHNR and CDR2 is FQNEAQ (reference sequence). CDR3 DNA sequence: TGTGCCAGCGGCCCGTGGGCCAATGCGAACACCGGGGAGCTGTTTTTT. Protein sequence: CASGPWANANTGELFF.

The rearrangement uses TRBV6-5 and TRBJ2-7, with a tentative D call TRBD2 (6 bases). The germline V gene encodes CDR1 MNHEY and CDR2 SVGAGI. This CDR3 comprises 16 residues. V shed 2 bases and J shed 2 bases, with 16 bases lying between them. CDR3 amino acids: CASSYATEGGTYEQYF. Written as DNA, the CDR3 is TGTGCCAGCAGTTACGCAACGGAGGGCGGGACCTACGAGCAGTACTTC.

V usage is TRBV6-5 and J usage is TRBJ2-3; 10 bases align to TRBD1. Trimming cost V 6 bases and J 2 bases; bases outside gene matches: 5. The V gene's germline CDR1 is MNHEY and CDR2 SVGAGI. CDR3 length equals 15 residues. The DNA of the CDR3 is TGTGCCAGCAGAGTCGACAGGGGGCACACAGATACGCAGTATTTT. Its protein product is CASRVDRGHTDTQYF.

The genes are TRBV7-9 and TRBJ1-3; 7 bases are shared with TRBD1. This CDR3 region has 16 residues. The germline gives CDR1 SEHNR, CDR2 FQNEAQ (reference sequence). V gave up 5 bases and J gave up 0 bases; unmatched junction bases: 7. In DNA form, the CDR3 reads TGTGCCAGCAGCCTGACAGGGACCGGCTCTGGAAACACCATATATTTT. Translation: CASSLTGTGSGNTIYF.

The chain joins TRBV6-4 to TRBJ2-1; TRBD1 aligns across 11 bases. Unmatched junction bases numbered 6, after V lost 3 bases and J lost 5 bases. There are 16 residues in the CDR3. CDR1 is MRHNA and CDR2 is SNTAGT in the germline V gene. The DNA of the CDR3 is TGTGCCAGCAGTGAGGATCCGGGACAGGGGGACAATGAGCAGTTCTTC. Translated, it gives CASSEDPGQGDNEQFF.

This chain connects TRBV3-1 (or the pseudogene TRBV3-2) to TRBJ2-7; the D is unclear. Per the germline V gene, CDR1 is LGHDT and CDR2 is YNNKEL (reference sequence). This CDR3 comprises 14 residues. Trimming removed 0 bases from V and 0 bases from J, with 6 bases in between. CDR3 DNA sequence: TGTGCCAGCAGCCAAGATAACGGCTCCTACGAGCAGTACTTC. This encodes CASSQDNGSYEQYF.

The chain links TRBV6-2 or TRBV6-3 to TRBJ1-5; D is uncertain. V was cut by 3 bases and J by 5 bases, with 11 bases left in between. Looked up from germline, CDR1 is MNHEY and CDR2 is SVGEGT. The CDR3 spans 14 residues. DNA for the CDR3: TGTGCCAGCAGTTATCAGAGTTCCTATCAGCCCCAGCATTTT. Protein sequence: CASSYQSSYQPQHF.

The rearrangement joins TRBV9 to TRBJ2-5; D could derive from TRBD1 or TRBD2 (5 bases each). The germline V gene has CDR1 SGDLS and CDR2 YYNGEE. With 3 bases removed from V and 5 bases from J, the gap between germline ends came to 14 bases. The CDR3 consists of 14 residues. This CDR3 reads CASSAAGAGETQYF. Written as DNA, the CDR3 is TGTGCCAGCAGCGCCGCCGGGGCTGGGGAGACCCAGTACTTC. Full variable domain (rest looked up from reference TRBV9 and TRBJ2-5): DSGVTQTPKHLITATGQRVTLRCSPRSGDLSVYWYQQSLDQGLQFLIQYYNGEERAKGNILERFSAQQFPDLHSELNLSSLELGDSALYFCASSAAGAGETQYFGPGTRLLVL.

The chain has TRBV24-1 and TRBJ2-7, with 10 bases matching TRBD1. CDR3 length: 16 amino acids. Germline CDR1 reads KGHDR; CDR2 reads SFDVKD. After removal of 2 bases from V and 7 bases from J, the junction contained 10 bases not matched to a gene. The CDR3 is CATSDSLRQGAREQYF. CDR3 nucleotides: TGTGCCACCAGTGATTCCCTCCGACAGGGGGCTAGGGAGCAGTACTTC.

J is TRBJ2-7 and V is TRBV18; the D call may be TRBD1 or TRBD2 (6 bases each). V lost 3 bases to trimming and J lost 3 bases, with 15 bases between them. The germline gives CDR1 KGHSH, CDR2 LQKENI. The CDR3 has 15 residues. CDR3: CASSPRRGLFYEQYF. The CDR3 bases are TGTGCCAGCTCACCCCGGAGGGGGTTGTTCTACGAGCAGTACTTC. Supplemented by reference TRBV18 and TRBJ2-7, the full variable domain reads NAGVMQNPRHLVRRRGQEARLRCSPMKGHSHVYWYRQLPEEGLKFMVYLQKENIIDESGMPKERFSAEFPKEGPSILRIQQVVRGDSAAYFCASSPRRGLFYEQYFGPGTRLTVT.

Worth noting for this clone: The sample holds other DNA sequences that translate to the same CDR3. This sequence joins TRBV27 and TRBJ1-1; TRBD1 agrees at 8 bases. Germline V lookup: CDR1 MNHEY, CDR2 SMNVEV (reference sequence). With 2 bases clipped from V and 1 base from J, the junction kept 3 bases outside the gene matches. The CDR3 sequence is 15 residues long. In DNA, the CDR3 is TGTGCCAGCAGTTTACGGGGGACAGGGAACACTGAAGCTTTCTTT. It specifies CASSLRGTGNTEAFF.